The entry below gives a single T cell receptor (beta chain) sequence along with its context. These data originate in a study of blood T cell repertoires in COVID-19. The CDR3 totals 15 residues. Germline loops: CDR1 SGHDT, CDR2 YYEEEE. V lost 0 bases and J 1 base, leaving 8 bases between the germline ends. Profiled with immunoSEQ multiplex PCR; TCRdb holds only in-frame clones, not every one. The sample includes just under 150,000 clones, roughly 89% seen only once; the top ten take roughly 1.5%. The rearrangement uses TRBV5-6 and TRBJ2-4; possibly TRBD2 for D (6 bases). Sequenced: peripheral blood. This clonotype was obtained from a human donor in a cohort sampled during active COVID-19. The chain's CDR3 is CASSLGLVAKNIQYF. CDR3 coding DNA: TGTGCCAGCAGCTTGGGACTAGTGGCCAAAAACATTCAGTACTTC. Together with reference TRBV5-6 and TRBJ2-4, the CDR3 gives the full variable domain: DAGVTQSPTHLIKTRGQQVTLRCSPKSGHDTVSWYQQALGQGPQFIFQYYEEEERQRGNFPDRFSGHQFPNYSSELNVNALLLGDSALYLCASSLGLVAKNIQYFGAGTRLSVL.